The T cell receptor beta chain under discussion was sequenced for a study of OX40 agonist ivuxolimab in advanced cancers. Across the whole study: Males comprised 82.7% of the group, whose mean age was 60 years (range 23 to 79). Three patients showed partial responses: one hepatocellular carcinoma and two cutaneous melanoma cases. Whole-study results and caveats: Among patients with partial responses at 0.1-3.0 mg/kg, clonal expansion was among the lowest.

Samples of blood were obtained at baseline, on cycle 4 day 1, and on cycle 7 day 1. In regard to this clone: Its antigen remains unidentified.

Some clones are missing from TCRdb's copy, which holds only in-frame ones; the method was immunoSEQ multiplex PCR. This sample has about 74,000 clones, with approximately 88% found just once. V shed 2 bases and J shed 3 bases, with 22 bases lying between them. The CDR3 spans 18 residues. CDR1 is SEHNR and CDR2 is FQNEAQ in the germline V gene (reference sequence). The specimen was CD4+ or CD8+ T cells sorted from blood, collected in a trial of the OX40 agonist ivuxolimab. The TCR comes from an adult with an advanced solid tumor such as melanoma, head and neck, liver or kidney cancer. The chain carries TRBV7-9 and TRBJ1-1; unclear D gene. The CDR3 loop reads CASSLSGGYLYRDTEAFF. CDR3 coding DNA: TGTGCCAGCAGCTTATCCGGAGGGTATCTTTATAGGGACACTGAAGCTTTCTTT.